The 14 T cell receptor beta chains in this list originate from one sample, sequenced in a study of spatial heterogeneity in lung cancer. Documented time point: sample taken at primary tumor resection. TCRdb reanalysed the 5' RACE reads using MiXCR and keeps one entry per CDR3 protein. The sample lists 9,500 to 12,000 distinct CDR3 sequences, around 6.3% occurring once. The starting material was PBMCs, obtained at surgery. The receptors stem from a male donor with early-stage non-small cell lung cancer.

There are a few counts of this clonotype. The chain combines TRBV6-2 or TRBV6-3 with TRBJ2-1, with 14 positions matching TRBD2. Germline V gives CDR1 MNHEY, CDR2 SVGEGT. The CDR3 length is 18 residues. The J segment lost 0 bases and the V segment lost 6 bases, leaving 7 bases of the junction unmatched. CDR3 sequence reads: CASRRTSGGLSSYNEQFF. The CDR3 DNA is TGTGCCAGCAGACGGACTAGCGGGGGGTTAAGCTCCTACAATGAGCAGTTCTTC.

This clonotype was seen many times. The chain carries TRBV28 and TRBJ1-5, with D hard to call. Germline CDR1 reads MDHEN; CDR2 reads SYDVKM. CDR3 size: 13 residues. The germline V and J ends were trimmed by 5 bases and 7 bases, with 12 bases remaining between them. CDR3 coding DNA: TGTGCCAGCAGTCCCGGGCGGGAACAGCCCCAGCATTTT. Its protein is CASSPGREQPQHF.

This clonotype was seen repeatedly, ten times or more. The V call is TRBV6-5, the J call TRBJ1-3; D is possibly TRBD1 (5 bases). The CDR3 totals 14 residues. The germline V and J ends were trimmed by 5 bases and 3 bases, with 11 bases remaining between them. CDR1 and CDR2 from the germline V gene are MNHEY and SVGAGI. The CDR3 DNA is TGTGCCAGCAGTCGGGGGGGGGTTGGAAACACCATATATTTT. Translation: CASSRGGVGNTIYF.

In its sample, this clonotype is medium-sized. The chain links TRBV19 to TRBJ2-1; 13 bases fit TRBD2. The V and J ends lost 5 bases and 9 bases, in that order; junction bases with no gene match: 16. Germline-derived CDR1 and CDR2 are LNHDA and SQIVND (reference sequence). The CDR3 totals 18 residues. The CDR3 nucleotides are TGTGCCAGTAGTCATACCCCCCGGACTAGCGGGAGACGGGGTGAGCAGTTCTTC. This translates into CASSHTPRTSGRRGEQFF. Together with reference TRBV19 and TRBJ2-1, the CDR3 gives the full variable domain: DGGITQSPKYLFRKEGQNVTLSCEQNLNHDAMYWYRQDPGQGLRLIYYSQIVNDFQKGDIAEGYSVSREKKESFPLTVTSAQKNPTAFYLCASSHTPRTSGRRGEQFFGPGTRLTVL.

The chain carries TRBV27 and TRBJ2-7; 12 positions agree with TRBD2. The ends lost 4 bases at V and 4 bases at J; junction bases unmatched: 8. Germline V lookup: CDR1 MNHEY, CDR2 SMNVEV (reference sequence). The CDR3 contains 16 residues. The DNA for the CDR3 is TGTGCCAGCAGTTCCGGAAGGACTAGCGGGATATACGAGCAGTACTTC. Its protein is CASSSGRTSGIYEQYF.

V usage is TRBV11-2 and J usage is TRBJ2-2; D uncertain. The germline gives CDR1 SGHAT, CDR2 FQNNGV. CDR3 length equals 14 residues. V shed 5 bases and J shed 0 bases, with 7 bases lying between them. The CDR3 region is CASSSRANTGELFF. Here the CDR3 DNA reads TGTGCCAGCAGCAGCCGGGCGAACACCGGGGAGCTGTTTTTT. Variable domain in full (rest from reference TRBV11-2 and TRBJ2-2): EAGVAQSPRYKIIEKRQSVAFWCNPISGHATLYWYQQILGQGPKLLIQFQNNGVVDDSQLPKDRFSAERLKGVDSTLKIQPAKLEDSAVYLCASSSRANTGELFFGEGSRLTVL.

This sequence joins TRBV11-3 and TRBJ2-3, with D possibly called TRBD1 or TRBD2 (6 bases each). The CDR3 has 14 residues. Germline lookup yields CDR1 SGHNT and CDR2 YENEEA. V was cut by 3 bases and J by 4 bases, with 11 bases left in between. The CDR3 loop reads CASSFPGAADTQYF. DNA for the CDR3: TGTGCCAGCAGCTTCCCGGGGGCGGCAGATACGCAGTATTTT. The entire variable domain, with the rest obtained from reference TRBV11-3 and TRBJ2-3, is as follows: EAGVVQSPRYKIIEKKQPVAFWCNPISGHNTLYWYLQNLGQGPELLIRYENEEAVDDSQLPKDRFSAERLKGVDSTLKIQPAELGDSAVYLCASSFPGAADTQYFGPGTRLTVL.

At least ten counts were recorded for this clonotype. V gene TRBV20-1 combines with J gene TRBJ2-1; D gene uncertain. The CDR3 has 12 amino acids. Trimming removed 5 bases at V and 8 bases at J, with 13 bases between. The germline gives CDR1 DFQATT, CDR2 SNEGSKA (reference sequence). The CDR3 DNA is TGCAGTGCTGATACTCGCGGCGATGAGCAGTTCTTC. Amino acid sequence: CSADTRGDEQFF.

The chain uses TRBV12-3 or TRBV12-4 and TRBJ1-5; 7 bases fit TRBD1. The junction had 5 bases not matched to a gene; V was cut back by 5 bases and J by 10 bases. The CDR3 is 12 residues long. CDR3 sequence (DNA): TGTGCCAGCAGTCCCTTAGGGGGCCCCCAGCATTTT. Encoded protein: CASSPLGGPQHF.

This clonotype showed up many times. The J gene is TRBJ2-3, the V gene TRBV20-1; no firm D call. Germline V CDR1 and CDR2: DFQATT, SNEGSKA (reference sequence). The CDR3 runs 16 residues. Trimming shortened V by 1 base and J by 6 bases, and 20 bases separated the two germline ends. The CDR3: CSARGQQGDLMDTQYF. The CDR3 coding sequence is TGCAGTGCTAGAGGCCAACAAGGAGATCTTATGGATACGCAGTATTTT.

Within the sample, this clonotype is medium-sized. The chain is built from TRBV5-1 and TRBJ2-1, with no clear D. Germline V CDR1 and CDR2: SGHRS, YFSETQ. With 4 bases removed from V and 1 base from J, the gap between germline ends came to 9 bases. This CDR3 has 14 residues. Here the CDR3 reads CASSKGRSYNEQFF. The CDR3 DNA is TGCGCCAGCAGCAAGGGCAGATCCTACAATGAGCAGTTCTTC.

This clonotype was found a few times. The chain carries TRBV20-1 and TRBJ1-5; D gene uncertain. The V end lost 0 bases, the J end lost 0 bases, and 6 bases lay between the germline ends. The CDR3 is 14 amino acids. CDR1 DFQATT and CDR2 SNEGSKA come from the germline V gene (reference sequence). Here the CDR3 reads CSAREVYSNQPQHF. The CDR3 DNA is TGCAGTGCTAGAGAGGTTTATAGCAATCAGCCCCAGCATTTT.

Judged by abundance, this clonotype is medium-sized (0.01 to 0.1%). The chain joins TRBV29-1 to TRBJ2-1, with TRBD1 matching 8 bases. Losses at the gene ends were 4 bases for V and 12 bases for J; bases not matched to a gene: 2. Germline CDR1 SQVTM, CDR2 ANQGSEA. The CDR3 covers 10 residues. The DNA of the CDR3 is TGCAGCGTTGGGGGGACAGGGCAGTTCTTC. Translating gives CSVGGTGQFF.

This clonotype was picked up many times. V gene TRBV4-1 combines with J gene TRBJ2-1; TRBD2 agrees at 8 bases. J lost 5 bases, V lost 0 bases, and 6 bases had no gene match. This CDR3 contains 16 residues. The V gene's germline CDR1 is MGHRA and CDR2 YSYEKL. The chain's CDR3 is CASSQDRTSQDNEQFF. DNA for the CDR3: TGCGCCAGCAGCCAAGATAGGACTAGCCAGGACAATGAGCAGTTCTTC.